Listed below are T cell receptor beta chains from one sample, sequenced in a study of T cell responses to AZD1222 COVID-19 vaccine. TCRdb's table, derived via immunoSEQ multiplex PCR, lists solely in-frame clones and lacks some. This table holds approximately 150,000 clones, about 89% found once. Here the sequenced sample was peripheral blood, taken 28 days after the second dose of the MenACWY control vaccine. These receptors were collected from an adult who received the MenACWY meningococcal vaccine as a control. Each CDR3 is given with its conserved first and last residue. The order of the fields is D gene, V gene, J gene, clone size, CDR3 DNA, CDR3 protein. The D gene is left open where the match is weak. Clone size appears in some rows only: once, few, many, or a class for an expanded clone.

d_call: -; v_call: TRBV3-1/TRBV3-2; j_call: TRBJ2-6; clone_size: -; cdr3_nt: TGTGCCAGCAGCCACACTGGGGCCAACGTCCTGACTTTC; cdr3_aa: CASSHTGANVLTF
d_call: -; v_call: TRBV6-5; j_call: TRBJ1-1; clone_size: -; cdr3_nt: TGTGCCAGCAGTTACTCGATGTCTCGGGGGAACACTGAAGCTTTCTTT; cdr3_aa: CASSYSMSRGNTEAFF
d_call: -; v_call: TRBV5-1; j_call: TRBJ2-5; clone_size: -; cdr3_nt: TGCGCCAGCAGCAGGCAAGAGACCCAGTACTTC; cdr3_aa: CASSRQETQYF
d_call: -; v_call: TRBV7-8; j_call: TRBJ1-5; clone_size: -; cdr3_nt: TGTGCCAGCAGCCAACCCCTTCAGCCCCAGCATTTT; cdr3_aa: CASSQPLQPQHF
d_call: -; v_call: TRBV18; j_call: TRBJ1-3; clone_size: -; cdr3_nt: TGTGCCAGCTCACCGGGGCAGGCCGGAAACACCATATATTTT; cdr3_aa: CASSPGQAGNTIYF
d_call: -; v_call: TRBV28; j_call: TRBJ1-5; clone_size: -; cdr3_nt: TGTGCCAGCAGTCTCGATGGGGGGAGTGGCAATCAGCCCCAGCATTTT; cdr3_aa: CASSLDGGSGNQPQHF
d_call: TRBD2; v_call: TRBV28; j_call: TRBJ2-1; clone_size: -; cdr3_nt: TGTGCCAGCAGGATTGGGACTAGCTCCAATGAGCAGTTCTTC; cdr3_aa: CASRIGTSSNEQFF
d_call: -; v_call: TRBV6-2/TRBV6-3; j_call: TRBJ1-5; clone_size: -; cdr3_nt: TGTGCCAGCAGTTACGGGGGAGGTCTCGTTGGCAATCAGCCCCAGCATTTT; cdr3_aa: CASSYGGGLVGNQPQHF
d_call: TRBD1; v_call: TRBV25-1; j_call: TRBJ2-7; clone_size: -; cdr3_nt: TGTGCCAGCGCACCAAGACAGGGGGGCGAGCAGTACTTC; cdr3_aa: CASAPRQGGEQYF
d_call: -; v_call: TRBV9; j_call: TRBJ1-1; clone_size: once; cdr3_nt: TGTGCCAGCAGCGCAAGGGGTTACGAAGCTTTCTTT; cdr3_aa: CASSARGYEAFF
d_call: TRBD2; v_call: TRBV20-1; j_call: TRBJ2-3; clone_size: -; cdr3_nt: TGCAGTGCCCCGAAGCGGGAGCAGTATTTT; cdr3_aa: CSAPKREQYF
d_call: -; v_call: TRBV19; j_call: TRBJ2-2; clone_size: once; cdr3_nt: TGTGCCAGTGTCTATCAGGGTCCGGACACCGGGGAGCTGTTTTTT; cdr3_aa: CASVYQGPDTGELFF
d_call: TRBD2; v_call: TRBV4-3; j_call: TRBJ2-7; clone_size: -; cdr3_nt: TGCGCCAGCAGCCCTTCTAGCGGGGGCCCTCCCTACGAGCAGTACTTC; cdr3_aa: CASSPSSGGPPYEQYF